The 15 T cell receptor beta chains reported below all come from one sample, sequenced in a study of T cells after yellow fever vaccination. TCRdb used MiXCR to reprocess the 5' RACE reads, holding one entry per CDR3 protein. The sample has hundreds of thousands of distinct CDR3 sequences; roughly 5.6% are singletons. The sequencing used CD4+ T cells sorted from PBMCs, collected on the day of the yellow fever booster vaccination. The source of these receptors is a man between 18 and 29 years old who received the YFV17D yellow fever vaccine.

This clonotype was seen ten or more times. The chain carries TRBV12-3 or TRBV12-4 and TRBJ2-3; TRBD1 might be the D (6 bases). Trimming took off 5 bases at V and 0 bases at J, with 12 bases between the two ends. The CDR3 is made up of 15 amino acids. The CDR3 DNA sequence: TGTGCCAGCAGTGAACCGGGACAAAGCACAGATACGCAGTATTTT. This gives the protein CASSEPGQSTDTQYF.

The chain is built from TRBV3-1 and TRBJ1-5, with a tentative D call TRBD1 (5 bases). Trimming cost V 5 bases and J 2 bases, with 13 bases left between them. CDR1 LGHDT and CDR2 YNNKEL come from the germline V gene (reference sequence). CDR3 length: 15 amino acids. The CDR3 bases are TGTGCCAGCAGCGGGACCTGGGGAGGCAATCAGCCCCAGCATTTT. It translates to CASSGTWGGNQPQHF. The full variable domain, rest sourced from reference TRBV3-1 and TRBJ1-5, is DTAVSQTPKYLVTQMGNDKSIKCEQNLGHDTMYWYKQDSKKFLKIMFSYNNKELIINETVPNRFSPKSPDKAHLNLHINSLELGDSAVYFCASSGTWGGNQPQHFGDGTRLSIL.

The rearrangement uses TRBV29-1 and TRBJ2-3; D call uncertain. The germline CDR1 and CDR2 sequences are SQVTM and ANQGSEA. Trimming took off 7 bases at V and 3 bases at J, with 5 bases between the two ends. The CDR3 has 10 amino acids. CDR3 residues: CSAITDTQYF. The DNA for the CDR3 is TGCAGCGCGATTACAGATACGCAGTATTTT.

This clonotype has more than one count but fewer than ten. The CDR3 coding sequence is TGTGCCAGCAGTTACCCGGGTGGGGGGGAGCTGTTTTTT. It encodes CASSYPGGGELFF. The chain carries TRBV12-3 or TRBV12-4 and TRBJ2-2, with D unclear. The CDR3 length is 13 residues. V gave up 4 bases and J gave up 8 bases, with 11 bases separating them.

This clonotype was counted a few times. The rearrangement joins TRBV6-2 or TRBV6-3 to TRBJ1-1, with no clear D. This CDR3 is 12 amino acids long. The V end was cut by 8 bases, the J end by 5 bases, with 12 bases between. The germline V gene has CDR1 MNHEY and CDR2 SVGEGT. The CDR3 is CASGEIGTEAFF. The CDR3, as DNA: TGTGCCAGCGGCGAGATAGGAACTGAAGCTTTCTTT.

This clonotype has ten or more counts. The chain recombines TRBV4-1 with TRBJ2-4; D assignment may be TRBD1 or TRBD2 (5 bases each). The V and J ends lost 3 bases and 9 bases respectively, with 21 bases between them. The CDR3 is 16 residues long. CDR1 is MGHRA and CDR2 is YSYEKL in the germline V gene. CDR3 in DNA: TGCGCCAGCAGCCAGGCCGGGACCCCGAGGGACGGCATTCAGTACTTC. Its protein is CASSQAGTPRDGIQYF.

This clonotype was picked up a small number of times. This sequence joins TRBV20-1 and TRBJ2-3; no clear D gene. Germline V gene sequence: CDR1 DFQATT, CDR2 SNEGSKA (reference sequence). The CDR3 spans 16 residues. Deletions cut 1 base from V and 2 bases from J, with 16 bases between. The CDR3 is CSARAWSGPYTDTQYF. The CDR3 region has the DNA TGCAGTGCTAGAGCGTGGAGTGGTCCTTACACAGATACGCAGTATTTT.

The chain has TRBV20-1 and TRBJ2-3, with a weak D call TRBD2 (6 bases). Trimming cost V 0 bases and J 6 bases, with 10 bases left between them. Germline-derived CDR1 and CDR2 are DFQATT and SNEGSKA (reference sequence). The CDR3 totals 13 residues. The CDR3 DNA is TGCAGTGCTAGAGATCCGGGGGAGGATACGCAGTATTTT. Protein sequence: CSARDPGEDTQYF.

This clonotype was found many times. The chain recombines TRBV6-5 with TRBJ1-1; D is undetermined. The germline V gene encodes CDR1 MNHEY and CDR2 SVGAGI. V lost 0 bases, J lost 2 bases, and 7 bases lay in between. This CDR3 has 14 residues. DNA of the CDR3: TGTGCCAGCAGTTACTCAAGGGTCAACACTGAAGCTTTCTTT. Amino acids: CASSYSRVNTEAFF.

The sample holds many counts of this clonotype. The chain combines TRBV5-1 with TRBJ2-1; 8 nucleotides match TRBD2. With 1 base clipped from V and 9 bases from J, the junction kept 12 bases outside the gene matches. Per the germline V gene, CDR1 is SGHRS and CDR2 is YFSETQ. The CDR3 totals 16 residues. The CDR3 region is CASSLRSGGAVGEQFF. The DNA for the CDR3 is TGCGCCAGCAGCTTGAGGTCGGGGGGGGCCGTTGGTGAGCAGTTCTTC.

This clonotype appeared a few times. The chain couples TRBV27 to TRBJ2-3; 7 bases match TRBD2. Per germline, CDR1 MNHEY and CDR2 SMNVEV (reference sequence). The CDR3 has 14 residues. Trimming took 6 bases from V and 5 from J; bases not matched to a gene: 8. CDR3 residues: CASSQRLAVDTQYF. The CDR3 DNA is TGTGCCAGCAGCCAAAGACTAGCTGTAGATACGCAGTATTTT.

The CDR3 DNA is TGTGCCACCAGACAGTCTCGTAGCGGCTACACCTTC. Translation gives CATRQSRSGYTF. The V and J genes are TRBV28 and TRBJ1-2; a possible D gene is TRBD1 (5 bases). In germline, CDR1 is MDHEN, CDR2 SYDVKM. This CDR3 region has 12 residues. Trimming left V 10 bases short and J 8 bases short, with 17 bases between.

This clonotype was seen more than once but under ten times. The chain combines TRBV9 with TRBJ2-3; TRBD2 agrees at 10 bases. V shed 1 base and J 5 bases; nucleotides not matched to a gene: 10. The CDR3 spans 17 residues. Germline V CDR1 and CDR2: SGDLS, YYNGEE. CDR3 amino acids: CASSVSISGGAEDTQYF. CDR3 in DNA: TGTGCCAGCAGCGTAAGCATCAGCGGGGGGGCCGAAGATACGCAGTATTTT.

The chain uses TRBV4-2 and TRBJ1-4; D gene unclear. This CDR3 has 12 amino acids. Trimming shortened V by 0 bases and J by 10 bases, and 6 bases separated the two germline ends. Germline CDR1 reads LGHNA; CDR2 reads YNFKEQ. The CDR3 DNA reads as TGTGCCAGCAGCCAAGACGGGAGAAAACTGTTTTTT. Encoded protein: CASSQDGRKLFF.

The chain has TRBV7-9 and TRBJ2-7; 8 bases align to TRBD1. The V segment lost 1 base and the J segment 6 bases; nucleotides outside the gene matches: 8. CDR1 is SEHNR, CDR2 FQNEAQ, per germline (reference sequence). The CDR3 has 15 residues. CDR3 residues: CASSLGTGKGFEQYF. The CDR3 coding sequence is TGTGCCAGCAGCTTAGGGACAGGGAAGGGATTCGAGCAGTACTTC.